Each of the 25 T cell receptor beta chains below was sequenced from the same sample in a study of T cells after yellow fever vaccination. In TCRdb, the 5' RACE reads were re-called with MiXCR into one record per CDR3 protein. The sample includes 96,000 or so distinct CDR3 sequences, approximately 9% of them seen just once. Specimen: CD8+ T cells not binding an NS4B(214-222) dextramer, sorted from PBMCs, collected approximately 16 days after the first yellow fever vaccination. The receptor set was obtained from a young man who received the YFV17D yellow fever vaccine.

The V and J genes are TRBV6-5 and TRBJ2-5; D unclear. The CDR3 runs to 12 residues. The germline V gene encodes CDR1 MNHEY and CDR2 SVGAGI. Trimming shortened V by 4 bases and J by 6 bases, and 9 bases separated the two germline ends. Written as DNA, the CDR3 is TGTGCCAGCAGTTTAAGCCCGAAGACCCAGTACTTC. Translation gives CASSLSPKTQYF.

This clonotype appeared many times. V is TRBV12-3 or TRBV12-4 and J is TRBJ2-2; D not certain. V lost 3 bases and J lost 1, with 6 bases in between. This CDR3 is built from 14 residues. CDR3 in amino acids: CASSLPLNTGELFF. CDR3 DNA: TGTGCCAGCAGTTTGCCGCTGAACACCGGGGAGCTGTTTTTT.

This clonotype was observed a few times. The rearrangement uses TRBV20-1 and TRBJ2-7; TRBD1 agrees at 9 bases. The CDR3 spans 14 residues. Germline V gene data show CDR1 as DFQATT and CDR2 as SNEGSKA (reference sequence). The trim removed 0 bases at V and 4 bases at J, leaving 4 bases unmatched. This CDR3 reads CSARDYGTGYEQYF. DNA of the CDR3: TGCAGTGCTAGAGATTATGGGACAGGGTACGAGCAGTACTTC.

In this sample, this clonotype turned up many times. The chain carries TRBV7-6 and TRBJ1-1; possible D gene TRBD1, 5 bases. This CDR3 has 16 amino acids. The V gene's germline CDR1 is SGHVS and CDR2 FNYEAQ. Trimming removed 3 bases from V and 3 bases from J, with 17 bases in between. CDR3 in amino acids: CASSLSGGVGDTEAFF. The CDR3 DNA reads as TGTGCCAGCAGCTTGTCCGGTGGTGTAGGGGACACTGAAGCTTTCTTT.

This clonotype was seen more than once but under ten times. The gene calls are TRBV12-3 or TRBV12-4 and TRBJ2-5; either TRBD1 or TRBD2 may supply D (5 bases each). V was clipped by 6 bases and J by 5 bases, with 10 bases between them. The CDR3 has 12 residues. The CDR3 region has the DNA TGTGCCAGCAGGAGGGGCGACGAGACCCAGTACTTC. Encoded protein: CASRRGDETQYF.

The chain has TRBV6-2 or TRBV6-3 and TRBJ1-5; D uncertain. V was clipped by 3 bases and J by 0 bases, with 12 bases between them. CDR3 length equals 16 residues. Germline loops: CDR1 MNHEY, CDR2 SVGEGT. CDR3 protein: CASSYLAGPSNQPQHF. The CDR3 DNA sequence: TGTGCCAGCAGTTATCTGGCTGGCCCTAGCAATCAGCCCCAGCATTTT.

This clonotype was found a few times. The gene calls are TRBV6-1 and TRBJ2-5; 7 nucleotides agree with TRBD2. Germline values: CDR1 MNHNS, CDR2 SASEGT. V lost 0 bases and J lost 4; bases outside the gene matches: 5. This CDR3 is built from 15 residues. The CDR3 nucleotides read TGTGCCAGCAGTGAAGCGCAGTGGGGGGGAGAGACCCAGTACTTC. Amino acid sequence: CASSEAQWGGETQYF.

This clonotype was seen a few times. V is TRBV24-1 and J is TRBJ2-2; 11 bases map to TRBD2. V gave up 3 bases and J gave up 0 bases; unmatched junction bases: 5. The germline CDR1 and CDR2 sequences are KGHDR and SFDVKD. This CDR3 has 18 residues. CDR3 protein: CATSDPLAGGTNTGELFF. The CDR3 DNA reads as TGTGCCACCAGTGATCCTCTAGCGGGGGGTACGAACACCGGGGAGCTGTTTTTT.

The V and J genes are TRBV5-1 and TRBJ1-1; 9 nucleotides line up with TRBD1. This CDR3 comprises 18 residues. Germline V gene lookup returns CDR1 SGHRS and CDR2 YFSETQ. V dropped 1 base and J dropped 1; count of bases not matched to a gene: 11. The CDR3 region is CASSLRSRTGAANTEAFF. The CDR3 nucleotides are TGCGCCAGCAGCTTGCGGTCCCGGACAGGGGCTGCGAACACTGAAGCTTTCTTT.

About this clonotype itself: An end of the junction differs from the germline gene, which may be a read error. The V gene is TRBV20-1, the J gene TRBJ2-2; weak D call: TRBD1 (6 bases). Germline-derived CDR1 and CDR2 are DFQATT and SNEGSKA (reference sequence). This CDR3 spans 17 amino acids. The CDR3 DNA sequence: TGCTGTGCTAGACATTCCGGGACAAAGAAGTTCACCGGGGAGCTGTTTTTT. Amino acid sequence: CCARHSGTKKFTGELFF.

This CDR3 reads CSVPMANTEAFF. CDR3 DNA sequence: TGCAGCGTTCCGATGGCGAACACTGAAGCTTTCTTT. This chain connects TRBV29-1 to TRBJ1-1, with D hard to call. Germline CDR1 reads SQVTM; CDR2 reads ANQGSEA. The V end was cut by 5 bases, the J end by 1 base, with 8 bases between. The CDR3 is 12 residues long.

The chain combines TRBV29-1 with TRBJ2-1, with TRBD2 identical over 10 bases. Per the germline V gene, CDR1 is SQVTM and CDR2 is ANQGSEA. The CDR3 covers 13 residues. V trimming: 7 bases; J trimming: 7 bases; junction bases outside the gene matches: 7. CDR3 sequence reads: CSGSGGDRNEQFF. The CDR3 DNA reads TGCAGCGGAAGCGGGGGGGATCGTAATGAGCAGTTCTTC.

This clonotype was found a few times. One junction end does not reproduce the germline sequence, and a read error may be involved. The chain's CDR3 is CSVDSWAGGHF. In DNA form, the CDR3 reads TGCAGCGTTGATTCCTGGGCAGGGGGCCATTTT. This chain uses TRBV29-1 with TRBJ2-3, with 8 positions matching TRBD1. The CDR3 covers 11 residues. CDR1 is SQVTM, CDR2 ANQGSEA, per germline.

This clonotype was counted a few times. This sequence joins TRBV6-1 and TRBJ2-2; D possibly corresponds to TRBD1 (6 bases). This CDR3 region has 16 residues. The V end was cut by 5 bases, the J end by 5 bases, with 18 bases between. The germline V gene has CDR1 MNHNS and CDR2 SASEGT. CDR3 protein: CASSPWDTLRTGELFF. The DNA for the CDR3 is TGTGCCAGCAGTCCGTGGGACACGCTAAGAACCGGGGAGCTGTTTTTT.

This clonotype appeared a few times. The chain is built from TRBV11-2 and TRBJ2-3, with 10 bases that match TRBD2. Per germline, CDR1 SGHAT and CDR2 FQNNGV. The CDR3 sequence is 18 residues long. V gave up 0 bases and J gave up 4 bases; unmatched junction bases: 10. Written as DNA, the CDR3 is TGTGCCAGCAGCTTAGAGAAGCTAGCGGGGGTATGGGCAGATACGCAGTATTTT. Translated, it gives CASSLEKLAGVWADTQYF.

The chain recombines TRBV27 with TRBJ2-3, with TRBD2 as a possible D gene (6 bases). From germline, CDR1 is MNHEY and CDR2 SMNVEV (reference sequence). The CDR3 sequence is 13 residues long. Trimming took 3 bases from V and 7 from J, leaving 11 bases between them. The CDR3 DNA sequence: TGTGCCAGCAGTTTGCGCGGGGTCTATACGCAGTATTTT. Amino acids: CASSLRGVYTQYF.

The gene calls are TRBV27 and TRBJ2-3; a weak D match, TRBD1 (5 bases). CDR1 and CDR2 from the germline V gene are MNHEY and SMNVEV (reference sequence). The CDR3 runs 14 residues. Trimming pared 0 bases from V and 6 bases from J, leaving 10 bases between. The CDR3 reads CASSLSPRADTQYF. The CDR3 DNA reads as TGTGCCAGCAGTTTATCACCCAGGGCGGATACGCAGTATTTT.

The CDR3 nucleotides read TGTGCCAGCTCTCAAGCCGGGACAGGGGACTACGAGCAGTACTTC. Its translation: CASSQAGTGDYEQYF. V and J are TRBV18 and TRBJ2-7; TRBD1 matches at 10 bases. The V gene end was trimmed by 6 bases and the J gene end by 3 bases; junction bases not matched to a gene: 8. The V gene's germline CDR1 is KGHSH and CDR2 LQKENI. The CDR3 extends over 15 amino acids.

This clonotype occurred a few times. The V and J genes are TRBV5-5 and TRBJ1-1; D is perhaps TRBD1 (6 bases). Trimming left V 2 bases short and J 0 bases short, with 17 bases between. From germline, CDR1 is SGHKS and CDR2 YYEKEE (reference sequence). This CDR3 region has 17 residues. CDR3 region: CASSFTGTNYLNTEAFF. In DNA, the CDR3 is TGTGCCAGCAGCTTCACTGGGACAAACTACCTGAACACTGAAGCTTTCTTT. The variable domain in full, with the rest retrieved from reference TRBV5-5 and TRBJ1-1, is DAGVTQSPTHLIKTRGQQVTLRCSPISGHKSVSWYQQVLGQGPQFIFQYYEKEERGRGNFPDRFSARQFPNYSSELNVNALLLGDSALYLCASSFTGTNYLNTEAFFGQGTRLTVV.

The rearrangement links TRBV7-9 to TRBJ1-2; D is uncertain. The germline V gene encodes CDR1 SEHNR and CDR2 FQNEAQ (reference sequence). This CDR3 is 12 amino acids long. Trimming removed 4 bases from V and 8 bases from J, with 11 bases in between. DNA of the CDR3: TGTGCCAGCAGCTGGCGGGAGTGGGGCTACACCTTC. This gives the protein CASSWREWGYTF.

This rearrangement joins TRBV2 to TRBJ1-1, with a weak D call TRBD1 (6 bases). The CDR3 totals 13 residues. V was pared by 7 bases and J by 0 bases, with 9 bases between. Germline CDR1 is SNHLY and CDR2 is FYNNEI. The CDR3 protein is CASTDSMNTEAFF. CDR3 bases: TGTGCCAGCACGGACAGCATGAACACTGAAGCTTTCTTT.

This clonotype appeared a few times. The V gene is TRBV19, the J gene TRBJ1-1; D uncertain. V lost 6 bases and J lost 4, with 9 bases in between. The CDR3 is made up of 12 amino acids. Germline CDR1 LNHDA, CDR2 SQIVND (reference sequence). CDR3 bases: TGTGCCAGTAGCCTTCGGGTCACTGAAGCTTTCTTT. It encodes CASSLRVTEAFF.

The sample holds a few counts of this clonotype. J is TRBJ2-1 and V is TRBV7-2; 7 nucleotides align to TRBD2. Trimming removed 2 bases from V and 0 bases from J; junction bases left unmatched: 7. CDR3 length equals 17 residues. Germline values: CDR1 SGHTA, CDR2 FQGNSA. CDR3 sequence: CASSLLGGESSYNEQFF. CDR3 sequence (DNA): TGTGCCAGCAGCTTATTGGGGGGGGAGAGCTCCTACAATGAGCAGTTCTTC.

CDR3 nucleotides: TGTGCCGGCTCGAGGGGGGCTGAGCAGTTCTTC. Translation gives CAGSRGAEQFF. The chain recombines TRBV7-3 with TRBJ2-1, with D perhaps given as TRBD1 or TRBD2 (6 bases each). Germline V gene data show CDR1 as SGHTA and CDR2 as FQGTGA. The CDR3 runs 11 residues. Trimming removed 11 bases from V and 9 bases from J, with 14 bases in between.

The chain couples TRBV11-2 to TRBJ2-5; 7 bases agree with TRBD2. The CDR3 has 14 residues. V lost 8 bases, J lost 1 base, and 7 bases stayed unmatched. CDR1 SGHAT and CDR2 FQNNGV come from the germline V gene. CDR3 protein: CASGGGVGQETQYF. Written as DNA, the CDR3 is TGTGCCAGCGGGGGGGGGGTAGGCCAAGAGACCCAGTACTTC.